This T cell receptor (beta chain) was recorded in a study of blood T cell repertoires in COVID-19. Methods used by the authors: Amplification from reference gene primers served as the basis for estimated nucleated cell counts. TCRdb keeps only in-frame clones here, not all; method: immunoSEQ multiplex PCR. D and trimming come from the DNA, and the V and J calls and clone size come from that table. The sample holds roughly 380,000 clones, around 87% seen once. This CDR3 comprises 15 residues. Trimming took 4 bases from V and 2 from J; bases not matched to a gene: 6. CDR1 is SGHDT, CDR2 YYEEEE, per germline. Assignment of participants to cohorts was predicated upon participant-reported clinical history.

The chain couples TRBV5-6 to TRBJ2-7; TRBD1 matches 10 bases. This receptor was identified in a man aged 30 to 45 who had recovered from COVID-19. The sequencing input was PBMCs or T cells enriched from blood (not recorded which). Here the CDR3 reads CASSAYGQGAYEQYF. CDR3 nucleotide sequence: TGTGCCAGCAGCGCCTACGGACAGGGGGCCTACGAGCAGTACTTC.